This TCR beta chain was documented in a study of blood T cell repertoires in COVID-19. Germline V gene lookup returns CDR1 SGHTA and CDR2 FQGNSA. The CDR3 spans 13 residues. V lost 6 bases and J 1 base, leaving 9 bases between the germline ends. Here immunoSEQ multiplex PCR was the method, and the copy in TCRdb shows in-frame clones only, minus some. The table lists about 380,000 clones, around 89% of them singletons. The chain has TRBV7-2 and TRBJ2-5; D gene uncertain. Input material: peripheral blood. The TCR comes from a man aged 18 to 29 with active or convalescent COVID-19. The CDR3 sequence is CASSEVSQETQYF. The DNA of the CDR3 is TGTGCCAGCAGTGAAGTTAGCCAAGAGACCCAGTACTTC.